This T cell receptor (beta chain) was identified in a study of control samples from healthy donors and cancer patients. Sequencing was performed with immunoSEQ multiplex PCR; in TCRdb, only in-frame clones are kept and a portion is missing. This table holds 25,000 to 35,000 clones, about 83% found once. From germline, CDR1 is KGHSH and CDR2 LQKENI. Trimming stripped 4 bases from V and 3 bases from J, with 16 bases between. This CDR3 has 16 amino acids. The receptor was isolated from a woman aged 40 to 50 with lung cancer. Input material: PBMCs. The V and J genes are TRBV18 and TRBJ1-5; D not certain. The CDR3 here is CASSRSAWQNNQPQHF. In nucleotides, the CDR3 is TGTGCCAGCTCACGCTCGGCTTGGCAGAACAATCAGCCCCAGCATTTT. The entire variable domain, with the rest obtained from reference TRBV18 and TRBJ1-5, is as follows: NAGVMQNPRHLVRRRGQEARLRCSPMKGHSHVYWYRQLPEEGLKFMVYLQKENIIDESGMPKERFSAEFPKEGPSILRIQQVVRGDSAAYFCASSRSAWQNNQPQHFGDGTRLSIL.